This T cell receptor beta chain was recorded in a study of CD8 T cells in ankylosing spondylitis. Points from the study as a whole: From matched ankylosing spondylitis synovial fluid, disease-linked clones were reportedly recovered at significantly enriched levels. Among TCR beta sequences, a motif of several highly homologous variants appeared characteristic of ankylosing spondylitis blood. Both synovial fluid and blood in reactive arthritis had previously been reported to carry some motif variants.

Each CDR3 protein gets one entry after TCRdb re-called the 5' RACE reads with MiXCR. This table has fewer than 250,000 distinct CDR3 sequences, 15% to 20% appearing once. Trimming stripped 10 bases from V and 5 bases from J, with 8 bases between. The CDR3 contains 11 residues. A word on this clonotype: No antigen is known for it.

The receptor comes from a male donor with ankylosing spondylitis. This sequence joins TRBV12-3 or TRBV12-4 and TRBJ2-2; no clear D. The material sequenced was blood, either unsorted or a sorted T cell fraction (not recorded which). CDR3 amino acids: CAIRKTGELFF. In DNA form, the CDR3 reads TGTGCCATCCGAAAAACCGGGGAGCTGTTTTTT.